This T cell receptor beta chain was profiled in a study of T cell repertoires in cytomegalovirus infection. The overall study: Indicated by public TCR beta signatures were CMV infection and matching HLA type. Findings and caveats of the study: Identification of carriers of CMV plus the relevant HLA was achieved through cumulative public TCR beta family frequency. Clonotypes of TCR beta that were HLA-C-restricted and CMV-specific dominated the ex vivo response.

This clonotype was counted ten times or more. The antigen remains unidentified. This CDR3 contains 15 residues. V was pared by 2 bases and J by 0 bases, with 11 bases between. TCRdb ran MiXCR on the reads and lists one entry per CDR3 protein. The sample carries roughly 80,000 distinct CDR3 sequences, more than 20% recorded once. The TCR sequence derives from a human donor in good health (CMV status not recorded). Some clones in this sample may be carry-over from other donors' samples. Sequencing used CD8+ T cells from cultured PBMCs, obtained from culture after CMV antigen stimulation. The rearrangement joins TRBV12-3 or TRBV12-4 to TRBJ2-7; D uncertain. In DNA form, the CDR3 reads TGTGCCAGCAGTTTAATTGCATCGAGCTCCTACGAGCAGTACTTC. Its protein is CASSLIASSSYEQYF.